Listed below are T cell receptor beta chains from one sample, sequenced in a study of T cells in Graves' hyperthyroidism and ophthalmopathy. TCRdb re-analysed the multiplex PCR reads in MiXCR, keeping a single row per CDR3 protein. The repertoire holds about 320,000 distinct CDR3 sequences, with roughly 17% as singletons. The source material was blood. Source of these receptors: a man younger than 40 with Graves' hyperthyroidism. The CDR3 runs from the conserved cysteine through the conserved F or W. Fields, in order: V gene, J gene, D gene, CDR3 protein. A D gene is named only where the DNA matches it firmly.

v_call: TRBV30
j_call: TRBJ2-7
d_call: .
cdr3_aa: CAWSKWTLSEQYF

v_call: TRBV2
j_call: TRBJ2-3
d_call: .
cdr3_aa: CASSEGVTQYTQYF

v_call: TRBV15
j_call: TRBJ1-1
d_call: .
cdr3_aa: CATSRVVNTEAFF

v_call: TRBV20-1
j_call: TRBJ1-5
d_call: .
cdr3_aa: CSAVVTGYDPNQPQHF

v_call: TRBV20-1
j_call: TRBJ2-7
d_call: .
cdr3_aa: CSASPYGAEYYEQYF

v_call: TRBV3-1
j_call: TRBJ2-2
d_call: TRBD2
cdr3_aa: CASSQGRTSGLTGELFF

v_call: TRBV19
j_call: TRBJ1-5
d_call: .
cdr3_aa: CASSSPNRVPQPQHF

v_call: TRBV6-2/TRBV6-3
j_call: TRBJ2-2
d_call: .
cdr3_aa: CAYNRLEDTGELFF

v_call: TRBV28
j_call: TRBJ2-4
d_call: .
cdr3_aa: CASSQDIQYF

v_call: TRBV29-1
j_call: TRBJ1-1
d_call: .
cdr3_aa: CSARRAGTEAFF

v_call: TRBV20-1
j_call: TRBJ2-7
d_call: TRBD2
cdr3_aa: CSARGLAGGTSSYEQYF

v_call: TRBV11-3
j_call: TRBJ2-5
d_call: TRBD1
cdr3_aa: CASSPLDRASETQYF

v_call: TRBV13
j_call: TRBJ2-2
d_call: .
cdr3_aa: CASMGGNTGELFF

v_call: TRBV19
j_call: TRBJ2-7
d_call: TRBD2
cdr3_aa: CASEGYREGLYEQYF

v_call: TRBV2
j_call: TRBJ2-2
d_call: TRBD1
cdr3_aa: CASSDRVLTGELFF

v_call: TRBV11-2
j_call: TRBJ2-3
d_call: .
cdr3_aa: CASSFLAWTDTQYF

v_call: TRBV5-1
j_call: TRBJ1-2
d_call: .
cdr3_aa: CASSITTGFGSYTF

v_call: TRBV20-1
j_call: TRBJ2-1
d_call: TRBD2
cdr3_aa: CSARDPYGREKGNEQFF

v_call: TRBV6-1
j_call: TRBJ2-3
d_call: .
cdr3_aa: CASSGIVRQFTDTQYF

v_call: TRBV11-2
j_call: TRBJ1-2
d_call: .
cdr3_aa: CASSLVQGPYGYTF

v_call: TRBV7-7
j_call: TRBJ2-5
d_call: .
cdr3_aa: CASSLAPEWETQYF

v_call: TRBV14
j_call: TRBJ1-1
d_call: TRBD1
cdr3_aa: CASSRGTVNTEAFF